This T cell receptor (beta chain) was captured in a study of cytomegalovirus exposure and HLA in healthy donors. Study information: Around 87 million unique TCRs, all from HLA-typed donors, were included in an early release of the data. Regarding the study as a whole: In vitro work confirmed that a few CMV-associated chains recognize CMV antigens. Presence/absence analyses treated sequencing depth as roughly uniform across donors. Sequences of the TCR beta chain were said to predict the HLA-A and HLA-B alleles of most subjects accurately.

The CDR3 runs to 16 residues. Germline V lookup: CDR1 PRHDT, CDR2 FYEKMQ (reference sequence). Between the trimmed V and J ends, which lost 8 bases and 3 bases, there was a span of 20 bases. The PCR had 60 Vbeta and 13 Jbeta primers. The method was immunoSEQ multiplex PCR; TCRdb's version includes in-frame clones alone and lacks a portion of them. The profile shows over 150,000 clones, 80% to 90% of them singletons. Concerning this clone: What it recognizes is unknown.

V gene TRBV13 combines with J gene TRBJ1-5, with a possible D match to TRBD1 (6 bases). Sequenced: PBMCs. This receptor was taken from a woman aged 25 to 39 in good health and CMV-seropositive. The CDR3 bases are TGTGCCAGCGGGAACTTCTCCGGGACAATCAATCAGCCCCAGCATTTT. It codes for CASGNFSGTINQPQHF.